This T cell receptor (beta chain) was documented in a study of response to subunit inactivated influenza vaccine. This clonotype was recorded once. Its antigen remains unknown. The CDR3 runs 15 residues. V trimming: 5 bases; J trimming: 8 bases; junction bases outside the gene matches: 9. Germline V gives CDR1 SGHTA, CDR2 FQGNSA. Each CDR3 protein is one row after TCRdb ran MiXCR on the RT-PCR reads. Here the sample spans about 780,000 distinct CDR3 sequences, around 18% being singletons. Broader study findings: Researchers suggested that each seasonal influenza vaccination recruits few new T cells.

The sequencing here drew on PBMCs from blood, taken roughly 5 days after vaccination. This chain links TRBV7-2 with TRBJ2-3; 11 positions match TRBD2. The sequence derives from a man aged 45 to 65 who received an inactivated influenza vaccine. The CDR3 nucleotides read TGTGCCAGCAGCGGGCGACTAGCGGGGACGGGTACGCAGTATTTT. Its translation is CASSGRLAGTGTQYF.